The 20 T cell receptor beta chains in this list originate from one sample, sequenced in a study of Graves' ophthalmopathy and Graves' hyperthyroidism. Amplified material comprised TCR beta CDR3 regions derived from RNA transcripts. Amplification began with first-round RT-PCR using HTBI primers, then second-round multiplex PCR was performed. TCRdb reprocessed the multiplex PCR reads via MiXCR and lists one record per CDR3 protein. The sample has about 1.1 million distinct CDR3 sequences, about two fifths seen once. The sample comprised peripheral blood or thyroid tissue (not recorded which). These receptors all come from an adult man with Graves' hyperthyroidism.

Notes on this clonotype: A much bigger clone sits one base away, suggesting this may be a read error. V is TRBV7-2 and J is TRBJ1-6, with unresolved D. The CDR3 runs to 15 residues. The germline V gene encodes CDR1 SGHTA and CDR2 FQGNSA. As DNA, the CDR3 is TGCGCCAGCAGCCAAGCCCGACGACACGGTTCACCCCTCCACTTT. Translating gives CASSQARRHGSPLHF.

DNA of the CDR3: TGTGCCAGCAGCTCCTCGCAGGGGTCTTTGGCCGGGGAGCTGTTTTTT. It translates to CASSSSQGSLAGELFF. The genes are TRBV7-6 and TRBJ2-2, with TRBD1 as a possible D gene (6 bases). Germline assignment: CDR1 SGHVS and CDR2 FNYEAQ. The CDR3 covers 16 residues. V was cut by 4 bases and J by 6 bases, with 18 bases left in between.

This clonotype was detected a few times. J is TRBJ1-1 and V is TRBV11-2; the match to TRBD1 covers 7 bases. J was trimmed by 6 bases and V by 5 bases; bases with no gene match: 9. CDR1 and CDR2 from the germline V gene are SGHAT and FQNNGV. This CDR3 spans 14 amino acids. The DNA for the CDR3 is TGTGCCAGCAGCCCTACAGGGGCCCCCTCTGAAGCTTTCTTT. Encoded protein: CASSPTGAPSEAFF.

V gene TRBV2 combines with J gene TRBJ1-1; 8 bases are shared with TRBD1. V lost 3 bases and J lost 5; bases outside the gene matches: 8. The CDR3 is 15 residues long. Germline CDR1 and CDR2: SNHLY and FYNNEI. The CDR3 loop reads CASSDLGQGRTEAFF. In DNA, the CDR3 is TGTGCCAGCAGTGATCTTGGACAGGGTAGGACTGAAGCTTTCTTT.

This clonotype was seen a few times. The chain's CDR3 is CASSFRSGGGQGPNTEAFF. The CDR3 DNA sequence: TGTGCCAGCAGCTTCCGAAGCGGGGGAGGACAGGGCCCGAACACTGAAGCTTTCTTT. The chain employs TRBV7-9 and TRBJ1-1; 8 bases map to TRBD1. Trimming at V came to 3 bases and at J to 1 base, leaving 16 bases not matched to a gene. The CDR3 totals 19 residues. Per germline, CDR1 SEHNR and CDR2 FQNEAQ (reference sequence).

About this clonotype itself: Just one base apart from a much larger clone, this may be a read error. This chain joins TRBV11-2 and TRBJ1-1; D ambiguous. Deletions cut 3 bases from V and 3 bases from J, with 5 bases between. Germline V CDR1 and CDR2: SGHAT, FQNNGV. The CDR3 contains 12 residues. CDR3: CASSFWDTEAFF. DNA of the CDR3: TGTGCCAGCAGCTTCTGGGACACTGAAGCTTTCTTT.

The sample holds a few counts of this clonotype. This chain joins TRBV2 and TRBJ2-5; TRBD1 matches 9 bases. J was trimmed by 7 bases and V by 0 bases; bases with no gene match: 6. CDR1 and CDR2 (germline): SNHLY, FYNNEI. This CDR3 comprises 15 residues. DNA of the CDR3: TGTGCCAGCAGTGAAGCCCCCTCGACAGGGGGGACCCAGTACTTC. It encodes CASSEAPSTGGTQYF.

The rearrangement joins TRBV9 to TRBJ2-2; D is undetermined. CDR1 and CDR2 from the germline V gene are SGDLS and YYNGEE. The CDR3 consists of 15 residues. The germline V and J ends were trimmed by 0 bases and 3 bases, with 9 bases remaining between them. CDR3 amino acids: CASSVVGADTGELFF. The CDR3 DNA follows: TGTGCCAGCAGCGTAGTAGGCGCGGACACCGGGGAGCTGTTTTTT.

This clonotype was recorded many times. This CDR3 is CASSEQGAINGYTF. The CDR3 nucleotides read TGCGCCAGCAGCGAACAGGGGGCGATCAATGGCTACACCTTC. This chain links TRBV5-1 with TRBJ1-2, with 9 positions matching TRBD1. The CDR3 consists of 14 residues. V dropped 4 bases and J dropped 6; count of bases not matched to a gene: 7. The germline V gene encodes CDR1 SGHRS and CDR2 YFSETQ.

Only a few counts were recorded for this clonotype. The V gene is TRBV10-3, the J gene TRBJ2-7; the match to TRBD1 covers 9 bases. V lost 5 bases and J lost 3; bases outside the gene matches: 17. CDR1 is ENHRY, CDR2 SYGVKD, per germline. This CDR3 has 18 amino acids. CDR3 DNA: TGTGCCATCAGTAACAGGGGGCGTATTGTAAGTACGGGCTACGAGCAGTACTTC. Translated: CAISNRGRIVSTGYEQYF.

As to this clonotype: Germline and junction disagree at one end, which may indicate a read error. V gene TRBV7-2 combines with J gene TRBJ2-5, with 11 bases fitting TRBD2. In germline, CDR1 is SGHTA, CDR2 FQGNSA. The CDR3 is made up of 18 amino acids. CDR3 sequence: CASSQGGLSGGAGETQDF. In DNA form, the CDR3 reads TGCGCCAGCAGCCAAGGGGGCCTTAGCGGGGGGGCCGGTGAGACCCAGGACTTC.

V usage is TRBV27 and J usage is TRBJ1-2; no firm D call. Germline CDR1 and CDR2: MNHEY and SMNVEV (reference sequence). Trimming removed 0 bases from V and 4 bases from J, with 12 bases in between. CDR3 length: 15 amino acids. The DNA of the CDR3 is TGTGCCAGCAGTTTATCCGTCGAATTATTCTATGGCTACACCTTC. Its translation: CASSLSVELFYGYTF.

The chain links TRBV7-2 to TRBJ2-5; perhaps TRBD1 as D (6 bases). The ends were cut back, 5 bases at V and 5 bases at J, with 21 bases in the middle. CDR3 length equals 16 residues. CDR1 is SGHTA, CDR2 FQGNSA, per germline. The CDR3 sequence: CASSLGGVRGSETQYF. CDR3 nucleotide sequence: TGTGCCAGCAGCCTTGGGGGCGTCAGGGGTTCGGAGACCCAGTACTTC. Full variable domain (missing parts from reference TRBV7-2 and TRBJ2-5): GAGVSQSPSNKVTEKGKDVELRCDPISGHTALYWYRQSLGQGLEFLIYFQGNSAPDKSGLPSDRFSAERTGGSVSTLTIQRTQQEDSAVYLCASSLGGVRGSETQYFGPGTRLLVL.

The chain links TRBV6-1 to TRBJ1-4, with 8 nucleotides matching TRBD1. Looked up from germline, CDR1 is MNHNS and CDR2 is SASEGT. The ends lost 6 bases at V and 6 bases at J; junction bases unmatched: 9. The CDR3 spans 15 residues. The CDR3 sequence: CASRTRTGGDEKLFF. The CDR3 DNA reads as TGTGCCAGCAGGACGCGAACAGGGGGGGATGAAAAACTGTTTTTT.

V and J are TRBV5-4 and TRBJ2-2; 12 nucleotides agree with TRBD1. The germline gives CDR1 SGHNT, CDR2 YYREEE (reference sequence). J lost 3 bases, V lost 2 bases, and 5 bases had no gene match. The CDR3 loop spans 17 amino acids. CDR3 in DNA: TGTGCCAGCAGCTTTCCGGGACAGGGGGCATACACCGGGGAGCTGTTTTTT. Translated: CASSFPGQGAYTGELFF.

This clonotype showed up many times. The V call is TRBV29-1, the J call TRBJ1-1; a weak D match, TRBD1 (6 bases). The germline V gene encodes CDR1 SQVTM and CDR2 ANQGSEA. V was shortened by 1 base and J by 12 bases, with 18 bases between the two germline ends. There are 13 residues in the CDR3. CDR3 DNA: TGCAGCGTTGAAGTCAGGGGCGAGGCGGCGACTTTCTTT. It specifies CSVEVRGEAATFF.

This clonotype was found a few times. Mismatch with germline at one junction end may stem from a read error. This rearrangement joins TRBV3-1 to TRBJ2-5; D uncertain. Germline CDR1 is LGHDT and CDR2 is YNNKEL (reference sequence). This CDR3 comprises 13 residues. The CDR3 sequence: CVSSQRVVETQYF. CDR3 bases: TGTGTCAGCAGCCAGCGAGTCGTAGAGACCCAGTACTTC.

This sequence joins TRBV5-1 and TRBJ2-1; D not certain. The germline V gene has CDR1 SGHRS and CDR2 YFSETQ. This CDR3 contains 13 residues. V dropped 4 bases and J dropped 4 bases, with 9 bases sitting between them. CDR3 bases: TGCGCCAGCAGCCCCGCTATGTACAATGAGCAGTTCTTC. Translating it yields CASSPAMYNEQFF.

Points on this clonotype: This may be a read error, as it is one base from a much larger clone. The chain couples TRBV7-8 to TRBJ1-4; 8 bases line up with TRBD1. CDR1 is SGHVS, CDR2 FQNEAQ, per germline. The V and J ends lost 4 bases and 4 bases, in that order; junction bases with no gene match: 8. The CDR3 has 16 residues. The CDR3 is CASSYLKTGDNEKLFF. CDR3 bases: TGTGCCAGCAGCTACCTGAAGACAGGGGATAATGAAAAACTGTTTTTT.

This clonotype was recorded at least ten times. Germline is not matched at one junction end, which may reflect a read error. The J gene is TRBJ1-2, the V gene TRBV12-3 or TRBV12-4; D perhaps matches TRBD1 (5 bases). The CDR3 is 11 amino acids. CDR3 sequence reads: CASRHRAGRIF. The CDR3 nucleotides are TGTGCCAGCAGGCACCGCGCGGGGCGCATCTTC.